The 17 T cell receptor beta chains below all came from one sample that was sequenced in a study of cytomegalovirus exposure and HLA in healthy donors (dated by TCRdb to the late 2010s). Library prep was done by the immunoSEQ multiplex PCR assay. A mixture of 60 forward primers for TCR Vbeta segments and 13 reverse primers for TCR Jbeta segments was used in the multiplex PCR. The immuneACCESS repertoire file appears here via TCRdb, limited to in-frame rearrangements. These files lack a portion of the clones; in checked studies, under half of the deficit traces to unresolved V genes, and the cause of the others is not known. The sample table records 35,000 to 45,000 clones; roughly 81% of these occur just once. The top ten constitute about 9.3% of the sample. The sequenced sample was PBMCs. Source of these receptors: a woman in her forties in good health and CMV-seronegative.

The chain employs TRBV5-4 and TRBJ2-7; a weak D match, TRBD1 (5 bases). Per germline, CDR1 SGHNT and CDR2 YYREEE (reference sequence). This CDR3 spans 9 amino acids. The CDR3 spells CASSPGRGV. CDR3 nucleotides: TGTGCCAGCAGCCCCGGTAGGGGCGTC.

The chain joins TRBV19 to TRBJ1-5; the match to TRBD1 covers 7 bases. The CDR3 has 14 residues. The germline CDR1 and CDR2 sequences are LNHDA and SQIVND (reference sequence). J was trimmed by 4 bases and V by 2 bases; bases with no gene match: 2. This CDR3 is CASSIRDRNQPQHF. The CDR3 nucleotides read TGTGCCAGTAGTATAAGGGACAGAAATCAGCCCCAGCATTTT.

The rearrangement uses TRBV10-3 and TRBJ2-5; possibly TRBD1 for D (6 bases). Germline lookup yields CDR1 ENHRY and CDR2 SYGVKD. The CDR3 is 15 amino acids. V lost 3 bases and J 3 bases, leaving 14 bases between the germline ends. CDR3 DNA sequence: TGTGCCATCAGTGATTCACAGGGCCCCAAAGAGACCCAGTACTTC. It specifies CAISDSQGPKETQYF.

The rearrangement joins TRBV7-9 to TRBJ2-5, with 7 bases aligning to TRBD2. V shed 5 bases, J shed 5 bases, and the junction held 2 bases outside the gene matches. Germline V gives CDR1 SEHNR, CDR2 FQNEAQ (reference sequence). CDR3 length: 12 residues. DNA for the CDR3: TGTGCCAGCAGCCGAGCGGGGGAGACCCAGTACTTC. Translation: CASSRAGETQYF.

The CDR3: CASSGQGANQPQHF. CDR3 coding DNA: TGTGCCAGCTCCGGACAGGGGGCAAATCAGCCCCAGCATTTT. This rearrangement joins TRBV2 to TRBJ1-5; 11 positions match TRBD1. V lost 8 bases to trimming and J lost 4 bases; unmatched junction nucleotides: 4. The CDR3 covers 14 residues. Germline CDR1 SNHLY, CDR2 FYNNEI.

The V and J genes are TRBV5-1 and TRBJ2-1, with D maybe TRBD1 (6 bases). The CDR3 is 14 residues long. Germline CDR1 SGHRS, CDR2 YFSETQ. V was shortened by 1 base and J by 8 bases, with 13 bases between the two germline ends. The CDR3 DNA follows: TGCGCCAGCAGCTTGACCACAGGGTTCGATGAGCAGTTCTTC. Encoded protein: CASSLTTGFDEQFF.

The genes are TRBV11-3 and TRBJ2-1; D unclear. The V gene's germline CDR1 is SGHNT and CDR2 YENEEA. Deletions cut 0 bases from V and 5 bases from J, with 5 bases between. The CDR3 spans 13 residues. CDR3 in DNA: TGTGCCAGCAGCTTAGATCCGGACAATGAGCAGTTCTTC. As protein: CASSLDPDNEQFF.

The rearrangement links TRBV18 to TRBJ1-2, with TRBD1 identical over 8 bases. This CDR3 contains 13 residues. The V gene end was trimmed by 5 bases and the J gene end by 3 bases; junction bases not matched to a gene: 2. Germline loops: CDR1 KGHSH, CDR2 LQKENI. The chain's CDR3 is CASSEDRDYGYTF. The DNA of the CDR3 is TGTGCCAGCTCAGAGGACAGGGACTATGGCTACACCTTC.

This clone has more than one count but fewer than ten. For the CDR3, the DNA is TGTGCCAGCAGCCAGACTAGCGGGGGGTATACGCAGTATTTT. Translated, it gives CASSQTSGGYTQYF. The rearrangement joins TRBV9 to TRBJ2-3, with 13 nucleotides matching TRBD2. With V trimmed by 4 bases and J by 7 bases, 3 bases remained unmatched. Germline-derived CDR1 and CDR2 are SGDLS and YYNGEE. This CDR3 spans 14 amino acids.

The rearrangement links TRBV30 to TRBJ2-5; TRBD2 agrees at 12 bases. Germline V lookup: CDR1 GTSNPN, CDR2 SVGIG (reference sequence). V lost 2 bases to trimming and J lost 5 bases; unmatched junction nucleotides: 3. CDR3 length equals 14 residues. The CDR3 reads CAWSRTSGAETQYF. The CDR3 DNA sequence: TGTGCCTGGAGTCGGACTAGCGGGGCGGAGACCCAGTACTTC.

This clone was found once. The chain employs TRBV27 and TRBJ2-5, with 7 bases aligning to TRBD1. Germline CDR1 reads MNHEY; CDR2 reads SMNVEV (reference sequence). V gave up 6 bases and J gave up 2 bases; unmatched junction bases: 9. The CDR3 loop spans 15 amino acids. In DNA, the CDR3 is TGTGCCAGCAGAGATTACCGGGGACAGCAAGAGACCCAGTACTTC. It codes for CASRDYRGQQETQYF.

The rearrangement uses TRBV19 and TRBJ1-6; D not resolved. The CDR3 contains 14 residues. The V end was cut by 6 bases, the J end by 10 bases, with 16 bases between. The germline gives CDR1 LNHDA, CDR2 SQIVND (reference sequence). CDR3 region: CASRRTPEDSPLHF. CDR3 sequence (DNA): TGTGCCAGTAGGAGGACTCCCGAGGACTCACCCCTCCACTTT.

The chain is built from TRBV6-1 and TRBJ1-1; TRBD1 matches at 11 bases. Germline V gene sequence: CDR1 MNHNS, CDR2 SASEGT. CDR3 length: 14 amino acids. V gave up 4 bases and J gave up 3 bases; unmatched junction bases: 1. The CDR3 sequence: CASSGDRGDTEAFF. The CDR3 DNA sequence: TGTGCCAGCAGTGGGGACAGGGGGGACACTGAAGCTTTCTTT.

The chain couples TRBV6-6 to TRBJ2-7, with D possibly TRBD1 on 5 matching bases. Per germline, CDR1 MNHNY and CDR2 SVGAGI (reference sequence). CDR3 length: 15 residues. The germline V and J ends were trimmed by 6 bases and 0 bases, with 15 bases remaining between them. The CDR3: CASRQTGADSYEQYV. The CDR3 nucleotides read TGTGCCAGCAGGCAAACAGGTGCAGACTCCTACGAGCAGTACGTC.

V gene TRBV10-2 combines with J gene TRBJ2-1; 9 positions agree with TRBD2. The CDR3 loop spans 15 amino acids. Germline lookup yields CDR1 WSHSY and CDR2 SAAADI. Trimming at V came to 8 bases and at J to 1 base, leaving 6 bases not matched to a gene. CDR3 bases: TGCGCCAGCGGGGAAGCGGGGGGATCCTACAATGAGCAGTTCTTC. Residues: CASGEAGGSYNEQFF.

This clone was seen once. The chain recombines TRBV4-2 with TRBJ1-1, with a tentative D call TRBD1 (5 bases). Trimming shortened V by 4 bases and J by 7 bases, and 19 bases separated the two germline ends. The CDR3 runs 15 residues. Germline V CDR1 and CDR2: LGHNA, YNFKEQ. CDR3 bases: TGTGCCAGCAGCCCTCAGTTGCGGGGGGAGGGTGAAGCTTTCTTT. Its translation is CASSPQLRGEGEAFF.

V and J are TRBV2 and TRBJ1-2; 7 bases map to TRBD1. V was clipped by 7 bases and J by 3 bases; unmatched bases: 5. CDR3 length equals 13 residues. The germline V gene has CDR1 SNHLY and CDR2 FYNNEI. CDR3 in DNA: TGTGCCAGCACCCTCGACAGGGACTATGGCTACACCTTC. Translated: CASTLDRDYGYTF.